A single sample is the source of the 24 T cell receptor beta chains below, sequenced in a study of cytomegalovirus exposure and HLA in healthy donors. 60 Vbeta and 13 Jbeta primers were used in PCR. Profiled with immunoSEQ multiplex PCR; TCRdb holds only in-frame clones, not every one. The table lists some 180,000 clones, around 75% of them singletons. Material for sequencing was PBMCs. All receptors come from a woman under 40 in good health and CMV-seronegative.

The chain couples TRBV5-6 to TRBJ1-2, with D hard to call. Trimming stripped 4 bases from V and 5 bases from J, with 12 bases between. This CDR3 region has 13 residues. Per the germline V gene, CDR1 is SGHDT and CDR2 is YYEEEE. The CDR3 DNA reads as TGTGCCAGCAGCCCTAAAGGGAGGTATGGCTACACCTTC. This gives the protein CASSPKGRYGYTF.

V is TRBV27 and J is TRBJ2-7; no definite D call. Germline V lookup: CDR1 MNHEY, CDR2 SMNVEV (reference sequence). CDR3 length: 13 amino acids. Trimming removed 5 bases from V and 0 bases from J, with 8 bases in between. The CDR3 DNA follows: TGTGCCAGCAGTCGACGGAGCTCCTACGAGCAGTACTTC. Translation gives CASSRRSSYEQYF.

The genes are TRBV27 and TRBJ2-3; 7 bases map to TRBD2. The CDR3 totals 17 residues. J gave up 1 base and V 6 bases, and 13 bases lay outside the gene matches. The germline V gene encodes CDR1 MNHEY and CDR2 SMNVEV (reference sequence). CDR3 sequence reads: CASSLPPRAGGTDTQYF. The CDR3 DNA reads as TGTGCCAGCAGCCTCCCCCCCCGGGCGGGGGGCACAGATACGCAGTATTTT.

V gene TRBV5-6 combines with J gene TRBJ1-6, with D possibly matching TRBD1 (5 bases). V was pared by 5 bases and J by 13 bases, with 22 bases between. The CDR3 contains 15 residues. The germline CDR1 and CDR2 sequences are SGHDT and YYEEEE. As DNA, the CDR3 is TGTGCCAGCAGTTATCTCGGGGGGGGGAATCTTCCCCTCCACTTT. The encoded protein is CASSYLGGGNLPLHF.

DNA of the CDR3: TGTGCCAGCAGCGTACGGGACAGGGGACCCCGGGCGAGCTACGAGCAGTACTTC. This translates into CASSVRDRGPRASYEQYF. The rearrangement uses TRBV2 and TRBJ2-7, with TRBD1 identical over 10 bases. The CDR3 length is 18 residues. Losses at the gene ends were 6 bases for V and 3 bases for J; bases not matched to a gene: 17. Germline loops: CDR1 SNHLY, CDR2 FYNNEI.

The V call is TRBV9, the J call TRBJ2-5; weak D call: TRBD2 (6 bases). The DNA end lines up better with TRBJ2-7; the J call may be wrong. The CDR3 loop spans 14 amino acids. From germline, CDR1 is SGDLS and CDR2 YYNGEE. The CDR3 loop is CASSPRRGVTEQYF. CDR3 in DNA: TGTGCCAGCAGCCCTAGACGCGGGGTTACCGAGCAGTACTTC.

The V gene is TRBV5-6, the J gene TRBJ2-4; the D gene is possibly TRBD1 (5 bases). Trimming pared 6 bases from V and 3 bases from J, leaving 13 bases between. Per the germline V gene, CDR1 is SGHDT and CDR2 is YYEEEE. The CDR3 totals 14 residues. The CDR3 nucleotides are TGTGCCAGCACCATGGCAGGGATCAAAAACATTCAGTACTTC. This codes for CASTMAGIKNIQYF.

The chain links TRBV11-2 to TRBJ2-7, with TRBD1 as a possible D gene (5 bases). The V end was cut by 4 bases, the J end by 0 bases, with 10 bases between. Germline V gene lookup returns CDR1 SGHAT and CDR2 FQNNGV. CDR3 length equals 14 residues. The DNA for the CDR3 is TGTGCCAGCAGCTGGGGTCAGGGCTCCTACGAGCAGTACTTC. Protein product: CASSWGQGSYEQYF. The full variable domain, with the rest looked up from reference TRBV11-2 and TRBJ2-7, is EAGVAQSPRYKIIEKRQSVAFWCNPISGHATLYWYQQILGQGPKLLIQFQNNGVVDDSQLPKDRFSAERLKGVDSTLKIQPAKLEDSAVYLCASSWGQGSYEQYFGPGTRLTVT.

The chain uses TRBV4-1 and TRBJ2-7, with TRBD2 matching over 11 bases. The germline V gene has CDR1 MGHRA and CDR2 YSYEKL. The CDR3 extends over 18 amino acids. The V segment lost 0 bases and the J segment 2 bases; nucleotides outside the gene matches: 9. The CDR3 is CASSQEGASGRFAYEQYF. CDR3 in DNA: TGCGCCAGCAGCCAAGAAGGGGCTAGCGGGAGGTTTGCCTACGAGCAGTACTTC.

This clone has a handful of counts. As DNA, the CDR3 is TGTGCCAGCAGTGACTCGAAAGTTGCGATTACCGGGGAGCTGTTTTTT. It specifies CASSDSKVAITGELFF. This chain uses TRBV6-4 with TRBJ2-2, with D unclear. Trimming stripped 0 bases from V and 5 bases from J, with 13 bases between. The V gene's germline CDR1 is MRHNA and CDR2 SNTAGT. This CDR3 spans 16 amino acids.

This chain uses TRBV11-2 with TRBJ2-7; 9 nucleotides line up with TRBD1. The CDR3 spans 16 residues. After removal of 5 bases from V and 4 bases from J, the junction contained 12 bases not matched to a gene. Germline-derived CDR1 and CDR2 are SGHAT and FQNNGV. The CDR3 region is CASSATGTGFSYEQYF. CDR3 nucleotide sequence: TGTGCCAGCAGCGCCACCGGGACAGGGTTTTCTTACGAGCAGTACTTC.

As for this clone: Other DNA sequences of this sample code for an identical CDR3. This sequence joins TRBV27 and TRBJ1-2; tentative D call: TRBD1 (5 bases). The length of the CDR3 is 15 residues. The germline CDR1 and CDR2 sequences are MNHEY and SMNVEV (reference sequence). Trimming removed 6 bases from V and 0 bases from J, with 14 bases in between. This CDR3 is CASSPPGEANYGYTF. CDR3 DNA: TGTGCCAGCAGCCCCCCGGGGGAAGCTAACTATGGCTACACCTTC.

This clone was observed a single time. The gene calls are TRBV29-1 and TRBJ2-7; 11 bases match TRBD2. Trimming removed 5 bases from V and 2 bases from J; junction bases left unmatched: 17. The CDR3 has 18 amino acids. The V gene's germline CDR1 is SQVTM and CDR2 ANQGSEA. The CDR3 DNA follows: TGCAGCGTTAAAAACGCACTAGCGGGAGTCGTTGAGGCCTACGAGCAGTACTTC. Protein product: CSVKNALAGVVEAYEQYF.

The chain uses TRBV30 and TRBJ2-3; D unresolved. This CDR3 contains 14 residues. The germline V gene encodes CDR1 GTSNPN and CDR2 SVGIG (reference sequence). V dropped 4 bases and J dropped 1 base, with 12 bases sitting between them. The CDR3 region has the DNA TGTGCCTGGAAACACGCCCAGGGCACAGATACGCAGTATTTT. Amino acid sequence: CAWKHAQGTDTQYF.

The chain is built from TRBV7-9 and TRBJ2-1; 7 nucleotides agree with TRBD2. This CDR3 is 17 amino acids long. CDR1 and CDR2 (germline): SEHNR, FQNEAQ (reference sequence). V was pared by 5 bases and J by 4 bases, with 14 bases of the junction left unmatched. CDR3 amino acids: CASSPWGGRTGYNEQFF. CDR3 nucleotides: TGTGCCAGCAGCCCCTGGGGGGGTCGGACTGGATACAATGAGCAGTTCTTC.

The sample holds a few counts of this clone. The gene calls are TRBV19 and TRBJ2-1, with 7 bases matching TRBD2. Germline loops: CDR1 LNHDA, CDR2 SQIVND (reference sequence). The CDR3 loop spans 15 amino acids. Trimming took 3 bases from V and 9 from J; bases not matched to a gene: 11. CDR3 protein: CASSIGLLPGGEQFF. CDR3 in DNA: TGTGCCAGTAGTATTGGCTTACTTCCGGGGGGTGAGCAGTTCTTC.

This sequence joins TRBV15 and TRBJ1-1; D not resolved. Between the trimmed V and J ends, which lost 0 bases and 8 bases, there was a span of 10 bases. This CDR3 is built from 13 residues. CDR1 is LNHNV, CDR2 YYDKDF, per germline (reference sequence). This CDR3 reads CATSRDRGAEAFF. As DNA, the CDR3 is TGTGCCACCAGCAGAGATCGGGGTGCCGAAGCTTTCTTT.

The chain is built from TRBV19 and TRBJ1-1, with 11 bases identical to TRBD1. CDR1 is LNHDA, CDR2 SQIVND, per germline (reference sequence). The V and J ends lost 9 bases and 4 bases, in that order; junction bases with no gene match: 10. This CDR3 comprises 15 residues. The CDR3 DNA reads TGTGCCAGCCGGACAGGGGGCAATGTGGGCACTGAAGCTTTCTTT. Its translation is CASRTGGNVGTEAFF.

The CDR3 loop is CASSPRTGAGSNQPQHF. The CDR3 region has the DNA TGTGCCAGCAGTCCCCGGACAGGGGCTGGGAGCAATCAGCCCCAGCATTTT. This chain connects TRBV27 to TRBJ1-5, with 9 bases that match TRBD1. Germline lookup yields CDR1 MNHEY and CDR2 SMNVEV (reference sequence). CDR3 length: 17 amino acids. The trim removed 5 bases at V and 1 base at J, leaving 9 bases unmatched.

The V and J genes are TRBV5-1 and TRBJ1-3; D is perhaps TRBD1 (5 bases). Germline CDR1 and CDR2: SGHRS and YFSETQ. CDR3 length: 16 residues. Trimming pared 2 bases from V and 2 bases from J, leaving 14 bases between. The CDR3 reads CASSFNLGAAGNTIYF. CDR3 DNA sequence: TGCGCCAGCAGCTTCAACCTTGGGGCTGCTGGAAACACCATATATTTT.

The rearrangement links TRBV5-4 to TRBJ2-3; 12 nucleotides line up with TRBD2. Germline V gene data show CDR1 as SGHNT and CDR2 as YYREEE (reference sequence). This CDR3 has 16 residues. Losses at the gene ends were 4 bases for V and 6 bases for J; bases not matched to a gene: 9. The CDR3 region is CASSIGTSGSLDTQYF. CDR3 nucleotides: TGTGCCAGCAGCATTGGGACTAGCGGGTCACTTGATACGCAGTATTTT.

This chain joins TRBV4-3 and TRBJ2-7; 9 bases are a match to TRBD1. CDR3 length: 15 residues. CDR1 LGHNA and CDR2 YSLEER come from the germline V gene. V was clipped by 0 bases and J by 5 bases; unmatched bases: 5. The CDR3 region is CASSQDSTGGNEQYF. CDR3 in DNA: TGCGCCAGCAGCCAAGATAGCACAGGGGGCAACGAGCAGTACTTC.

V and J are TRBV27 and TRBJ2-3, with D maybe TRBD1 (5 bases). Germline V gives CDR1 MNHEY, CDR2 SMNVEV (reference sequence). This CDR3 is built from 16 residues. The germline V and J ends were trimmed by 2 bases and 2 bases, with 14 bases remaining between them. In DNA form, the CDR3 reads TGTGCCAGCAGTTTAGCAGGGCCAGCCTACACAGATACGCAGTATTTT. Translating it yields CASSLAGPAYTDTQYF.

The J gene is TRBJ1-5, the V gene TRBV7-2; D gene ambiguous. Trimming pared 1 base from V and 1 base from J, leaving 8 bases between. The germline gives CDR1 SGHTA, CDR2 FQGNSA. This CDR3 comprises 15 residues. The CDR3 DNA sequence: TGTGCCAGCAGCTTAGATGGGAGGAGCAATCAGCCCCAGCATTTT. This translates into CASSLDGRSNQPQHF.